Listed below are T cell receptor beta chains from one sample, sequenced in a study of T cell repertoires in cytomegalovirus infection. TCRdb independently ran MiXCR on the reads; one entry per CDR3 protein. This table has over 150,000 distinct CDR3 sequences, roughly 17% appearing once. What was sequenced was CD8+ T cells from PBMCs. Source of these receptors: a human donor in good health (CMV status not recorded). Some clones in this sample may be carry-over from other donors' samples. Both conserved end residues are part of each CDR3. The D gene is left open where the match is weak. For some rows the clone size is stated as once, few or many, or as a class when expanded; others skip it.

j_call	d_call	v_call	clone_size	cdr3_nt	cdr3_aa
TRBJ1-1	NA	TRBV27	few	TGTGCCAGCAGTTTATATCTAGGGGTGAAGTCCAACACTGAAGCTTTCTTT	CASSLYLGVKSNTEAFF
TRBJ1-2	NA	TRBV20-1	NA	TGCAGTGCATTCGGACAAAGGAAAGAGTCCTATGGCTACACCTTC	CSAFGQRKESYGYTF
TRBJ1-2	TRBD1	TRBV20-1	NA	TGCAGTGCTAGAGATCTAGGACAGGGCTATGGCTACACCTTC	CSARDLGQGYGYTF
TRBJ2-2	NA	TRBV28	NA	TGTGCCAGCAGCAAGATAAACACCGGGGAGCTGTTTTTT	CASSKINTGELFF
TRBJ2-7	NA	TRBV6-5	few	TGTGCCAGCAGTTACTCGGGAGGGGGAGACGAGCAGTACTTC	CASSYSGGGDEQYF
TRBJ2-1	NA	TRBV24-1	few	TGTGCCACCAGTGACCCAGGAGCCTCGCATGAGCAGTTCTTC	CATSDPGASHEQFF
TRBJ2-5	NA	TRBV28	many	TGTGCCAGCAGTTTATCCGGGGAAGAGACCCAGTACTTC	CASSLSGEETQYF
TRBJ1-1	NA	TRBV7-6	few	TGTGCCAGCAGCTTATTCGGGGGACGGAACACTGAAGCTTTCTTT	CASSLFGGRNTEAFF
TRBJ2-7	NA	TRBV7-2	many	TGTGCCAGCAGCTCGGACGGCTACGAGCAGTACTTC	CASSSDGYEQYF
TRBJ1-1	NA	TRBV6-2/TRBV6-3	few	TGTGCCAGCAGACGGGCGACTGAAGCTTTCTTT	CASRRATEAFF
TRBJ2-7	NA	TRBV7-2	few	TGTGCCAGCAGCTTAGTGGCGGAGACCTACGAGCAGTACTTC	CASSLVAETYEQYF
TRBJ2-7	TRBD1	TRBV10-3	NA	TGTGCCATCACCTCGGGACAGGGTGTCTACGAGCAGTACTTC	CAITSGQGVYEQYF
TRBJ1-1	TRBD1	TRBV9	NA	TGTGCCAGCAGCCCAGGACAGGTCCGAGAAGCTTTCTTT	CASSPGQVREAFF
TRBJ2-7	TRBD1	TRBV15	NA	TGTGCCACCAGCAACCGGGACAGGAGAATCTACGAGCAGTACTTC	CATSNRDRRIYEQYF
TRBJ2-3	NA	TRBV12-3/TRBV12-4	few	TGTGCCAGCAGTTTAACCGGCGGGGGCCACACAGATACGCAGTATTTT	CASSLTGGGHTDTQYF
TRBJ2-5	NA	TRBV7-4	NA	TGTGCCAGCAGCAGGACAGTCCAAGAGACCCAGTACTTC	CASSRTVQETQYF
TRBJ2-7	NA	TRBV7-8	few	TGTGCCAGCAGCCCTTACACATCCTCCTACGAGCAGTACTTC	CASSPYTSSYEQYF
TRBJ2-1	NA	TRBV7-2	few	TGTGCCAGCAGGGTGGGGAGCTCCTACAATGAGCAGTTCTTC	CASRVGSSYNEQFF
TRBJ2-3	NA	TRBV6-2/TRBV6-3	NA	TGTGCCAGCAGTTACTCGATGGAAGACCTCGACACAGATACGCAGTATTTT	CASSYSMEDLDTDTQYF
TRBJ2-1	TRBD1	TRBV9	NA	TGTGCCAGCAGCGCCCACCTGGACAGGGTCAATGAGCAGTTCTTC	CASSAHLDRVNEQFF
TRBJ2-7	NA	TRBV19	NA	TGTGCCAGTAGCCCCAGGGTCGGCGAGCAGTACTTC	CASSPRVGEQYF
TRBJ2-5	TRBD2	TRBV20-1	NA	TGCAGTGCTAGAGATAGAGTGGGACTAAGGACACCTCACCAAGAGACCCAGTACTTC	CSARDRVGLRTPHQETQYF
TRBJ2-7	TRBD1	TRBV20-1	NA	TGCAGTGCCCAGGACAGGGGTTACGAGCAGTACTTC	CSAQDRGYEQYF
TRBJ2-7	TRBD1	TRBV12-3/TRBV12-4	NA	TGTGCCAGCACCCCGACAGGGGGCCATTACGAGCAGTACTTC	CASTPTGGHYEQYF
TRBJ2-3	NA	TRBV28	few	TGTGCCACCCAATGGTCTAGCACAGATACGCAGTATTTT	CATQWSSTDTQYF
TRBJ1-6	NA	TRBV7-2	many	TGTGCCAGCAGCTTAAGGACAGTTAATTCACCCCTCCACTTT	CASSLRTVNSPLHF
TRBJ2-5	TRBD2	TRBV20-1	NA	TGCAGTGCTAGTGGACTAGTCCTCCAAGAGACCCAGTACTTC	CSASGLVLQETQYF
TRBJ1-2	TRBD1	TRBV7-9	few	TGTGCCAGCAGCGTTGGGACAGGGTCTGGCTACACCTTC	CASSVGTGSGYTF
TRBJ2-3	NA	TRBV7-9	few	TGTGCCAGCAGCTTAGTCGACGGGGCTTCTAGCACAGATACGCAGTATTTT	CASSLVDGASSTDTQYF
TRBJ2-7	TRBD2	TRBV10-3	few	TGTGCCATCATCGGGACTAGCGGGGCTACCTACGAGCAGTACTTC	CAIIGTSGATYEQYF
TRBJ2-7	TRBD1	TRBV2	few	TGTGCCAGCAGTGGACAGGGGGAGCAGTACTTC	CASSGQGEQYF
TRBJ2-1	NA	TRBV12-3/TRBV12-4	NA	TGTGCCAGCAGTCCCGGAGGGGGTGGCTATGAGCAGTTCTTC	CASSPGGGGYEQFF
TRBJ1-3	NA	TRBV7-9	NA	TGTGCCAGCAGCGCGGGACCCCTCTCTGGAAACACCATATATTTT	CASSAGPLSGNTIYF
TRBJ2-5	TRBD1	TRBV7-9	NA	TGTGCCAGCAGCTTATTGTCAGAAGGGACAGGGGGTCGTCAGACCCAGTACTTC	CASSLLSEGTGGRQTQYF
TRBJ2-2	NA	TRBV24-1	NA	TGTGCCACCAGTGACCTCAGGGCGGGGACCGGGGAGCTGTTTTTT	CATSDLRAGTGELFF
TRBJ2-7	TRBD1	TRBV7-2	few	TGTGCCAGCAGCTTAGGGGCAGGGGGCGAGCAGTACTTC	CASSLGAGGEQYF
TRBJ1-5	NA	TRBV6-9	few	TGTGCCAGCAGTTTTTCTGGGTCAGAGCCTTACGGTCCCCAGCATTTT	CASSFSGSEPYGPQHF
TRBJ1-5	NA	TRBV7-9	NA	TGTGCCAGCAGCTGGGACCTGGAGAGCAATCAGCCCCAGCATTTT	CASSWDLESNQPQHF
TRBJ2-3	TRBD2	TRBV7-9	NA	TGTGCCAGCAGCCAACCTCAGGGAGGGGCAGATACGCAGTATTTT	CASSQPQGGADTQYF
TRBJ1-2	NA	TRBV7-9	NA	TGTGCCAGCAGCCCCAGTGAAGCTACTGGCTACACCTTC	CASSPSEATGYTF
TRBJ1-1	NA	TRBV20-1	NA	TGCAGTGCTAGAGGCGGGCGGGGTTTGAACACTGAAGCTTTCTTT	CSARGGRGLNTEAFF